The entry that follows covers one T cell receptor beta chain sequence. It has no known antigen specificity. Base qualities are missing; no much larger clone stands one base away. The CDR3 regions of human TCRbeta chains were subjected to immunosequencing. The original methods were these. TCRs in the repertoires were matched against a reference library of SARS-CoV-2-specific TCRs that had been generated with the MIRA antigen-specificity platform. Breadth was defined as the fraction of unique TCRs that were SARS-CoV-2-associated. Depth was defined as the fraction of total T cells that were SARS-CoV-2-associated. Each spike-specific TCR was assigned to its reactive spike region and to a CD4 or CD8 class using the MIRA data. Log10-transformed breadth and depth values were compared by one-way ANOVA with Sidak's multiple comparisons tests. This is the immuneACCESS table as TCRdb keeps it, with only in-frame sequences that have V and J called. A part of the clones is gone; compared with another copy, unresolved V genes explain less than half, and the rest is unexplained. The DNA was the basis for D and trimming; V, J and clone size are from that table. A total of hundreds of thousands of clones appear in this sample, 93% of them only once. Clones ranked in the top ten supply about 1% of the sample.

As encoded in the germline V gene, CDR1 is MNHEY while CDR2 is SVGAGI. Counted from cysteine to phenylalanine, this CDR3 has 12 amino acids. The read is trimmed to its CDR3 DNA, 36 bases read in frame from base 1. Trimming accounts for 6 bases at V and 4 bases at J, while the number of junction bases matched to no gene is 1. The sample originates from a study of T cell responses to AZD1222 COVID-19 vaccine (dated by TCRdb to the early 2020s). Turning to the overall study: TCR sequencing covered over 230 trial participants: 207 given two doses of AZD1222 and some 25 given two doses of MenACWY control vaccine. Trial participants were enrolled by age into subgroups of 18-55, 56-69 and 70-plus years, and around 150, 29 and 61 TCR-sequenced participants, respectively, were included in these subgroups.

Reading the label with the study, this specimen's time point is: baseline before first vaccination. The sample's treatment or condition, from its label and the paper: meningococcal conjugate vaccine given as trial control. Samples from vaccinated people were obtained from the UK trials COV001 and COV002, which included a single-blind randomized controlled phase 2/3 trial of AZD1222 (ChAdOx1 nCoV-19) in healthy adults. For TCRbeta chain sequencing, PBMC samples from trial participants were taken at day 0 and at day 28 after the second dose. The research as a whole found: The vaccine-associated CD4 TCRs covered the entire spike protein, and the dominant responses fell in regions 160-218 and 743-854. Reportedly, almost half of the unique spike-specific TCRs recognized epitopes lying outside the regions that are mutated in the B.1.351 and B.1.1.7 variants. The 56-69-year group was small, and its depth increase did not reach significance, likely because of low power. Because no samples from the day 14 peak response were available, repertoires could be characterized only after the peak T cell response. Conclusions about previously exposed vaccinees are limited because only five to seven AZD1222 recipients were SARS-CoV-2 seropositive at baseline. Participants were mostly white British and included more females than males, and it was suggested by the authors that clonal diversity may have been underestimated. A significant rise in spike-specific TCR breadth and depth was observed after two AZD1222 doses relative to day 0 and relative to MenACWY recipients.

The origin of this receptor is an adult in good health. The chain is encoded by TRBV6-5 joined to TRBJ1-2, and 8 bases in between align with TRBD1. Here the sequenced sample was peripheral blood, taken on day 0 of MenACWY control vaccination. The bases read TGTGCCAGCAGAACAGGGGGCTATGGCTACACCTTC. This sequence encodes CASRTGGYGYTF.